This is a list of T cell receptor beta chains from one sample in a study of technical replicates of blood from a few donors. The repertoire was sequenced with immunoSEQ multiplex PCR; TCRdb's copy has only in-frame clones and lacks some. Of 75,000 to 90,000 clones in the sample, over 85% were seen once. Material: T cells isolated from PBMCs. These receptors all come from a human donor in good health. Each CDR3 is given with its conserved first and last residue. Each record gives: D gene, clone size, J gene, V gene, CDR3 protein, CDR3 DNA. The D gene is left open where the match is weak. The size of a clone is reported for some rows only, either as once, few or many, or as a class for expanded clones.

TRBD2 | once | TRBJ2-1 | TRBV28 | CASSGLAALKGNEQFF | TGTGCCAGCAGTGGACTAGCGGCCCTCAAGGGCAATGAGCAGTTCTTC
NA | NA | TRBJ2-5 | TRBV30 | CAWRWSGSRETQYF | TGTGCCTGGAGGTGGAGTGGGTCCCGGGAGACCCAGTACTTC
NA | NA | TRBJ2-7 | TRBV6-1 | CASSEEAGSGYEQYF | TGTGCCAGCAGTGAAGAGGCGGGGTCGGGCTACGAGCAGTACTTC
NA | NA | TRBJ2-3 | TRBV6-1 | CASSEGGGATQYF | TGTGCCAGCAGTGAAGGTGGGGGGGCTACGCAGTATTTT
NA | once | TRBJ2-5 | TRBV12-5 | CASGLNRYQETQYF | TGTGCTAGTGGTTTGAACAGGTACCAAGAGACCCAGTACTTC
TRBD2 | NA | TRBJ2-1 | TRBV11-3 | CASSLTSGGLSSYNEQFF | TGTGCCAGCAGCTTAACCAGCGGGGGGTTAAGCTCCTACAATGAGCAGTTCTTC
NA | NA | TRBJ2-3 | TRBV11-2 | CASSHSGITDTQYF | TGTGCCAGCAGCCATAGCGGAATCACAGATACGCAGTATTTT
NA | few | TRBJ2-2 | TRBV9 | CASSSGGGSDTGELFF | TGTGCCAGCAGCTCAGGAGGGGGCTCGGACACCGGGGAGCTGTTTTTT
NA | NA | TRBJ1-1 | TRBV4-1 | CASSQDDGGAWSAFF | TGCGCCAGCAGCCAAGATGATGGAGGGGCCTGGTCAGCTTTCTTT
NA | NA | TRBJ2-3 | TRBV7-3 | CASSFGGASTDTQYF | TGTGCCAGCAGCTTCGGCGGGGCTAGCACAGATACGCAGTATTTT
TRBD2 | NA | TRBJ2-5 | TRBV9 | CASSVGTSGRYKETQYF | TGTGCCAGCAGCGTGGGGACTAGCGGACGGTATAAAGAGACCCAGTACTTC
TRBD1 | NA | TRBJ1-1 | TRBV4-1 | CASSPLNRGKTEAFF | TGCGCCAGCAGCCCACTCAACAGGGGGAAAACTGAAGCTTTCTTT
NA | NA | TRBJ1-4 | TRBV5-1 | CASSLSLAREKLFF | TGCGCCAGCAGCTTGAGCCTAGCTAGGGAAAAACTGTTTTTT
NA | NA | TRBJ2-7 | TRBV19 | CASSHGAYEQYF | TGTGCCAGTTCTCACGGAGCCTACGAGCAGTACTTC
TRBD1 | NA | TRBJ1-5 | TRBV6-4 | CASSRTGDQPQHF | TGTGCCAGCAGTCGGACAGGGGATCAGCCCCAGCATTTT
NA | NA | TRBJ2-3 | TRBV15 | CATSGRSEYDTQYF | TGTGCCACCAGCGGACGTAGCGAGTACGATACGCAGTATTTT
NA | once | TRBJ2-1 | TRBV6-5 | CASSYSGVANYNEQFF | TGTGCCAGCAGTTACTCAGGAGTCGCGAACTACAATGAGCAGTTCTTC
NA | NA | TRBJ1-6 | TRBV13 | CASSLAGGSYNSPLHF | TGTGCCAGCAGCTTAGCGGGGGGCAGCTATAATTCACCCCTCCACTTT
NA | NA | TRBJ1-3 | TRBV7-8 | CASSVQGVSGNTIYF | TGTGCCAGCAGCGTACAGGGAGTATCTGGAAACACCATATATTTT
NA | NA | TRBJ2-5 | TRBV10-2 | CASSDPGETQYF | TGCGCCAGCAGTGACCCGGGAGAGACCCAGTACTTC
TRBD2 | once | TRBJ2-3 | TRBV5-4 | CASSPLAGGASTDTQYF | TGTGCCAGCAGCCCCCTAGCGGGAGGCGCTAGCACAGATACGCAGTATTTT
NA | NA | TRBJ1-1 | TRBV7-8 | CASSVQNTEAFF | TGTGCCAGCAGCGTCCAGAACACTGAAGCTTTCTTT
TRBD2 | NA | TRBJ2-7 | TRBV6-6 | CASSFPAGGSYEQYF | TGTGCCAGCAGTTTCCCAGCGGGGGGCTCCTACGAGCAGTACTTC
NA | once | TRBJ2-1 | TRBV19 | CASSIGGGKGPYNEQFF | TGTGCCAGTAGTATAGGGGGGGGCAAGGGGCCTTACAATGAGCAGTTCTTC
NA | NA | TRBJ2-1 | TRBV7-9 | CASSPPGASTIQVF | TGTGCCAGCAGCCCCCCAGGGGCCTCGACCATTCAGGTCTTC
TRBD1 | NA | TRBJ1-3 | TRBV28 | CASSSPGQISGNTIYF | TGTGCCAGCAGTAGCCCGGGACAGATCTCTGGAAACACCATATATTTT
NA | NA | TRBJ2-1 | TRBV5-1 | CASSHSQAAYSYNEQFF | TGCGCCAGCAGCCACTCACAAGCGGCCTACTCCTACAATGAGCAGTTCTTC
TRBD2 | NA | TRBJ2-5 | TRBV7-9 | CASSSFLAGGETQYF | TGTGCCAGCAGCTCGTTCCTAGCGGGGGGAGAGACCCAGTACTTC
TRBD2 | NA | TRBJ2-7 | TRBV7-9 | CASSNPGTTYEQYF | TGTGCCAGCAGTAACCCCGGGACTACCTACGAGCAGTACTTC
TRBD2 | NA | TRBJ2-1 | TRBV7-9 | CASNHHGAAGRNEQFF | TGTGCCAGCAACCACCATGGTGCAGCGGGACGCAATGAGCAGTTCTTC
NA | once | TRBJ2-5 | TRBV5-1 | CASSLAGSQETQYF | TGCGCCAGCAGCTTGGCTGGCAGCCAAGAGACCCAGTACTTC
NA | NA | TRBJ1-4 | TRBV28 | CASSRSQLNEKLFF | TGTGCCAGCAGTAGGTCACAGCTGAATGAAAAACTGTTTTTT
TRBD1 | NA | TRBJ1-1 | TRBV7-9 | CASSAGTGTTEAFF | TGTGCCAGCAGCGCCGGGACAGGGACCACTGAAGCTTTCTTT
TRBD1 | few | TRBJ2-7 | TRBV19 | CASSPGQIYEQYF | TGTGCCAGTAGCCCGGGACAGATCTACGAGCAGTACTTC
TRBD1 | NA | TRBJ2-7 | TRBV5-1 | CASSLVIGQGIIYEQYF | TGCGCCAGCAGCTTGGTCATAGGACAGGGAATTATCTACGAGCAGTACTTC
NA | NA | TRBJ1-5 | TRBV7-9 | CASSSNVGANQPQHF | TGTGCCAGCAGTTCCAATGTCGGAGCGAATCAGCCCCAGCATTTT
NA | NA | TRBJ2-7 | TRBV6-1 | CASISVDSYEQYF | TGTGCCAGCATTTCAGTCGACTCCTACGAGCAGTACTTC
NA | NA | TRBJ2-1 | TRBV5-1 | CASSLGGTHNEQFF | TGCGCCAGCAGCTTAGGGGGTACACACAATGAGCAGTTCTTC
NA | NA | TRBJ2-5 | TRBV18 | CASSSSYQETQYF | TGTGCCAGCTCATCCTCGTACCAAGAGACCCAGTACTTC
NA | NA | TRBJ2-3 | TRBV19 | CASSIRGSDTQYF | TGTGCCAGTAGTATTAGGGGATCAGATACGCAGTATTTT
NA | NA | TRBJ1-4 | TRBV6-5 | CASSPQLTEKLFF | TGTGCCAGCAGTCCACAATTGACAGAGAAACTGTTTTTT
TRBD1 | NA | TRBJ1-2 | TRBV28 | CASSSGGAGYGYTF | TGTGCCAGCAGTTCAGGGGGCGCAGGCTATGGCTACACCTTC
NA | NA | TRBJ2-2 | TRBV11-3 | CASSLFGDGGELFF | TGTGCCAGCAGCTTGTTCGGGGATGGCGGGGAGCTGTTTTTT
TRBD1 | NA | TRBJ1-1 | TRBV5-1 | CASSFPDRGTEAFF | TGCGCCAGCAGCTTTCCGGACAGGGGAACTGAAGCTTTCTTT
TRBD1 | NA | TRBJ1-2 | TRBV2 | CASSVDRDGGYTF | TGTGCCAGCAGTGTCGACAGGGATGGCGGCTACACCTTC
NA | NA | TRBJ2-7 | TRBV6-1 | CASSELVSRDEQYF | TGTGCCAGCAGTGAACTTGTTAGCAGGGACGAGCAGTACTTC
NA | NA | TRBJ1-4 | TRBV25-1 | CASRGRGGEKLFF | TGTGCCAGCAGGGGCAGGGGTGGTGAAAAACTGTTTTTT
TRBD1 | NA | TRBJ2-7 | TRBV5-1 | CASSLRGTGVHEQYF | TGCGCCAGCAGCTTGAGGGGGACAGGGGTGCACGAGCAGTACTTC
NA | NA | TRBJ2-3 | TRBV19 | CASRAGFTDTQYF | TGTGCCAGTAGAGCGGGTTTCACAGATACGCAGTATTTT
NA | NA | TRBJ2-3 | TRBV5-6 | CASSLDSRGDTQYF | TGTGCCAGCAGCTTGGATTCGAGGGGGGATACGCAGTATTTT
NA | NA | TRBJ2-3 | TRBV27 | CASSFFQGDTQYF | TGTGCCAGCAGTTTTTTCCAGGGGGATACGCAGTATTTT
NA | NA | TRBJ2-2 | TRBV5-1 | CASSLSWGDTSGELFF | TGCGCCAGCAGCTTGTCGTGGGGCGATACTTCGGGGGAGCTGTTTTTT
TRBD1 | NA | TRBJ1-2 | TRBV28 | CAIFGDRMKF | TGTGCCATTTTTGGGGACAGAATGAAATTC
NA | NA | TRBJ2-5 | TRBV6-1 | CASSEPGWKQGRGTQYF | TGTGCCAGCAGTGAACCGGGTTGGAAACAGGGAAGAGGGACCCAGTACTTC